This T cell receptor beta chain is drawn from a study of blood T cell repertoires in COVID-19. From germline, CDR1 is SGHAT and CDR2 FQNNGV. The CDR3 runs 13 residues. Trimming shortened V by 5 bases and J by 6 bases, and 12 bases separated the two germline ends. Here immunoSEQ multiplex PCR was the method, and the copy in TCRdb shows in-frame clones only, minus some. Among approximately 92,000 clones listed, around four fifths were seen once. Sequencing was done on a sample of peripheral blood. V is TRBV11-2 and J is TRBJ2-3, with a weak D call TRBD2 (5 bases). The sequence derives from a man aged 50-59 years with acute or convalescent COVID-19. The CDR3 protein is CASSRDREDTQYF. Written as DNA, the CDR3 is TGTGCCAGCAGCCGGGATAGAGAGGATACGCAGTATTTT.